What follows are 19 T cell receptor beta chains derived from one specimen sequenced in a study of spatial heterogeneity in lung cancer. General study findings and limits: Tumor mutation counts were tracked by expanded intratumoral alpha and beta TCR counts.

The time point was: sample taken at primary tumor resection. TCRdb re-derived calls from the 5' RACE reads in MiXCR, one entry per CDR3 protein. The data show 15,000 or so distinct CDR3 sequences, around 4.7% seen once. Their antigens remain unidentified. Sequenced material: lung tumor tissue, taken at surgery. These TCRs come from a female donor with early-stage non-small cell lung cancer.

This clonotype was recorded many times. A read error may produce the germline difference seen at one junction end. The CDR3 protein is CTSSLYKDQPQHF. The CDR3 DNA follows: TGCACCAGCAGTTTATACAAGGATCAGCCCCAGCATTTT. The genes are TRBV27 and TRBJ1-5; D call uncertain. CDR1 is MNHEY, CDR2 SMNVEV, per germline (reference sequence). This CDR3 is built from 13 residues.

This clonotype has ten or more counts. This sequence joins TRBV3-1 and TRBJ2-3, with 9 bases aligning to TRBD2. The CDR3 runs 14 residues. Germline CDR1 and CDR2: LGHDT and YNNKEL (reference sequence). V shed 1 base and J 6 bases; nucleotides not matched to a gene: 2. This chain's CDR3 is CASSQVAGEDTQYF. In DNA, the CDR3 is TGTGCCAGCAGCCAAGTAGCGGGGGAGGATACGCAGTATTTT.

The sample holds many counts of this clonotype. The chain is built from TRBV20-1 and TRBJ2-4, with a possible D match to TRBD1 (5 bases). The CDR3 is 16 amino acids. Germline loops: CDR1 DFQATT, CDR2 SNEGSKA (reference sequence). V lost 3 bases and J lost 0, with 15 bases in between. CDR3 nucleotides: TGCAGTGCTAGCCTCCTGGCAGGGTTAGCCAAAAACATTCAGTACTTC. Translation: CSASLLAGLAKNIQYF.

This clonotype was seen repeatedly, ten times or more. V and J are TRBV7-2 and TRBJ2-1, with D unresolved. There are 14 residues in the CDR3. CDR1 is SGHTA, CDR2 FQGNSA, per germline. V lost 7 bases to trimming and J lost 3 bases, with 13 bases between them. CDR3 nucleotides: TGTGCCAGCACCTTCGGGCGATACTACAATGAGCAGTTCTTC. Translating gives CASTFGRYYNEQFF.

The sample holds many counts of this clonotype. The V call is TRBV6-2 or TRBV6-3, the J call TRBJ2-2, with D possibly called TRBD1 or TRBD2 (6 bases each). The germline V gene has CDR1 MNHEY and CDR2 SVGEGT. The CDR3 is 15 residues long. Trimming took 4 bases from V and 4 from J, leaving 13 bases between them. The CDR3 DNA sequence: TGTGCCAGCAGTTCCCGGGGGCCTGTCACCGGGGAGCTGTTTTTT. This encodes CASSSRGPVTGELFF.

This clonotype occurred many times. The chain combines TRBV28 with TRBJ2-4; D is unresolved. Germline assignment: CDR1 MDHEN and CDR2 SYDVKM. This CDR3 comprises 13 residues. Between the trimmed V and J ends, which lost 9 bases and 1 base, there was a span of 10 bases. The CDR3 DNA reads as TGTGCCAGTGCCGGCCTGGCCAAAAACATTCAGTACTTC. Protein product: CASAGLAKNIQYF.

In its sample, this clonotype was seen many times. The genes are TRBV20-1 and TRBJ1-1; possibly TRBD1 for D (6 bases). Germline-derived CDR1 and CDR2 are DFQATT and SNEGSKA (reference sequence). This CDR3 has 14 amino acids. V was pared by 6 bases and J by 3 bases, with 17 bases between. Written as DNA, the CDR3 is TGCAGTGCCCGTCTAGGAGCAGGGGACACTGAAGCTTTCTTT. Translating gives CSARLGAGDTEAFF.

This clonotype was counted ten times or more. The chain recombines TRBV6-1 with TRBJ2-7, with D tentatively TRBD1 (5 bases). The ends were cut back, 7 bases at V and 3 bases at J, with 22 bases in the middle. The CDR3 covers 16 residues. CDR1 and CDR2 (germline): MNHNS, SASEGT. CDR3 sequence reads: CASNPQGRLGNYEQYF. CDR3 bases: TGTGCCAGCAACCCCCAGGGTCGGCTCGGAAACTACGAGCAGTACTTC.

This clonotype was picked up many times. V gene TRBV14 combines with J gene TRBJ2-7, with TRBD2 identical over 7 bases. The V and J ends lost 0 bases and 4 bases, in that order; junction bases with no gene match: 3. Germline lookup yields CDR1 SGHDN and CDR2 FVKESK. The CDR3 sequence is 14 residues long. CDR3 sequence reads: CASSQDLGRYEQYF. CDR3 in DNA: TGTGCCAGCAGCCAAGATCTCGGGAGGTACGAGCAGTACTTC. Supplemented by reference TRBV14 and TRBJ2-7, the full variable domain reads EAGVTQFPSHSVIEKGQTVTLRCDPISGHDNLYWYRRVMGKEIKFLLHFVKESKQDESGMPNNRFLAERTGGTYSTLKVQPAELEDSGVYFCASSQDLGRYEQYFGPGTRLTVT.

This clonotype is medium-sized in the sample. The chain recombines TRBV3-1 with TRBJ2-2, with 10 bases fitting TRBD2. Germline lookup yields CDR1 LGHDT and CDR2 YNNKEL (reference sequence). The CDR3 is 14 residues long. V lost 5 bases, J lost 7 bases, and 4 bases stayed unmatched. For the CDR3, the DNA is TGTGCCAGCAGCAGTCTAGCGGGGGACGGGGAGCTGTTTTTT. This sequence encodes CASSSLAGDGELFF.

The genes are TRBV7-3 and TRBJ2-3; 10 bases match TRBD2. Trimming removed 8 bases from V and 3 bases from J; junction bases left unmatched: 2. Germline V gives CDR1 SGHTA, CDR2 FQGTGA. The CDR3 sequence is 13 residues long. CDR3 region: CASSGLATDTQYF. DNA of the CDR3: TGTGCCAGCTCGGGACTAGCGACAGATACGCAGTATTTT.

With respect to this clonotype: This may come from a read error, since a much larger clone is one base off. The chain couples TRBV12-3 or TRBV12-4 to TRBJ1-1; no clear D gene. V gave up 3 bases and J gave up 7 bases, with 9 bases separating them. The CDR3 runs 12 residues. CDR3 sequence: CASSFESIEAFF. CDR3 nucleotides: TGTGCCAGCAGTTTTGAGAGCATTGAAGCTTTCTTT.

This clonotype was seen a handful of times. The chain carries TRBV4-3 and TRBJ1-6; 8 bases are shared with TRBD1. The J segment lost 7 bases and the V segment lost 0 bases, leaving 5 bases of the junction unmatched. The CDR3 sequence is 16 residues long. Germline CDR1 is LGHNA and CDR2 is YSLEER. The CDR3 DNA follows: TGCGCCAGCAGCCAAGATGGGACAGGCCTGAATTCACCCCTCCACTTT. As protein: CASSQDGTGLNSPLHF.

Many counts were recorded for this clonotype. The V call is TRBV29-1, the J call TRBJ2-3; D not certain. This CDR3 contains 11 residues. V gave up 5 bases and J gave up 2 bases, with 5 bases separating them. CDR1 is SQVTM and CDR2 is ANQGSEA in the germline V gene. CDR3 region: CSVRTTDTQYF. The CDR3 region has the DNA TGCAGCGTTCGGACCACAGATACGCAGTATTTT.

This clonotype was counted many times. The chain employs TRBV5-1 and TRBJ2-3; 8 bases map to TRBD1. V lost 4 bases to trimming and J lost 2 bases; unmatched junction nucleotides: 6. In germline, CDR1 is SGHRS, CDR2 YFSETQ. The CDR3 is 15 residues long. CDR3 DNA sequence: TGCGCCAGCAGCCCTCAGACAGGGGTCACAGATACGCAGTATTTT. This gives the protein CASSPQTGVTDTQYF.

This clonotype is medium-sized by share. The chain has TRBV20-1 and TRBJ1-1; D unclear. In germline, CDR1 is DFQATT, CDR2 SNEGSKA (reference sequence). V dropped 0 bases and J dropped 1 base, with 9 bases sitting between them. The CDR3 runs 14 residues. As DNA, the CDR3 is TGCAGTGCTAGAGATCGCAGGACGAACACTGAAGCTTTCTTT. It encodes CSARDRRTNTEAFF.

This clonotype was detected ten times or more. This sequence joins TRBV10-3 and TRBJ2-1, with a possible D match to TRBD1 (5 bases). Germline CDR1 reads ENHRY; CDR2 reads SYGVKD. V lost 0 bases to trimming and J lost 3 bases, with 6 bases between them. This CDR3 comprises 14 residues. As DNA, the CDR3 is TGTGCCATCAGTGAGTCAGGGGACTACAATGAGCAGTTCTTC. Translation: CAISESGDYNEQFF.

This clonotype showed up many times. V gene TRBV28 combines with J gene TRBJ1-1; tentatively, D is TRBD1 (6 bases). CDR1 and CDR2 (germline): MDHEN, SYDVKM. V lost 6 bases and J 10 bases, leaving 27 bases between the germline ends. This CDR3 spans 16 amino acids. The CDR3 DNA reads as TGTGCCAGCAGCGAAATAGGACAGTCGGGATGGTTGGGAGCTTTCTTT. It translates to CASSEIGQSGWLGAFF. The variable domain in full, completed from reference TRBV28 and TRBJ1-1, reads DVKVTQSSRYLVKRTGEKVFLECVQDMDHENMFWYRQDPGLGLRLIYFSYDVKMKEKGDIPEGYSVSREKKERFSLILESASTNQTSMYLCASSEIGQSGWLGAFFGQGTRLTVV.

This clonotype was detected many times. This rearrangement joins TRBV18 to TRBJ2-1; perhaps TRBD2 as D (6 bases). The CDR3 is made up of 14 amino acids. V lost 9 bases and J lost 0, with 12 bases in between. Germline CDR1 and CDR2: KGHSH and LQKENI. The CDR3 bases are TGTGCCAGTCGTAGGGGAGGCTCCTACAATGAGCAGTTCTTC. It specifies CASRRGGSYNEQFF.